The 20 T cell receptor beta chains given below trace back to one sample, sequenced in a study of CD8+ T cells in alopecia areata. Treatment in this sample: oral pan-JAK inhibitor, 5-10 mg twice daily. cDNA serving as the sequencing template came from extracted, reverse transcribed RNA. TCRdb's copy holds only in-frame clones and misses some; the assay was immunoSEQ multiplex PCR. The repertoire holds roughly 180,000 clones, with around 51% as singletons. The sample here was CD8+ T cells sorted from blood, taken around week 54, from a patient treated with tofacitinib. These receptors were collected from a human donor with alopecia areata.

The gene calls are TRBV9 and TRBJ2-1; D could derive from TRBD1 or TRBD2 (5 bases each). V was cut by 0 bases and J by 2 bases, with 12 bases left in between. The CDR3 has 16 residues. Germline lookup yields CDR1 SGDLS and CDR2 YYNGEE. CDR3 protein: CASSVDVGTAYNEQFF. DNA for the CDR3: TGTGCCAGCAGCGTAGACGTGGGGACCGCCTACAATGAGCAGTTCTTC.

V is TRBV11-2 and J is TRBJ2-1; D is ambiguous. Germline values: CDR1 SGHAT, CDR2 FQNNGV. The CDR3 spans 17 residues. Trimming left V 5 bases short and J 8 bases short, with 25 bases between. The CDR3 DNA is TGTGCCAGCAGCCCTCTCCCAGGTTACCCTAAAGGCGATGAGCAGTTCTTC. It translates to CASSPLPGYPKGDEQFF.

The chain has TRBV5-1 and TRBJ1-1; 8 nucleotides align to TRBD1. This CDR3 spans 15 amino acids. The junction had 5 bases not matched to a gene; V was cut back by 0 bases and J by 4 bases. CDR1 SGHRS and CDR2 YFSETQ come from the germline V gene. The CDR3 DNA sequence: TGCGCCAGCAGCTTGGCCGCTACAGGGGGCACTGAAGCTTTCTTT. Its translation is CASSLAATGGTEAFF. Full variable domain (rest looked up from reference TRBV5-1 and TRBJ1-1): KAGVTQTPRYLIKTRGQQVTLSCSPISGHRSVSWYQQTPGQGLQFLFEYFSETQRNKGNFPGRFSGRQFSNSRSEMNVSTLELGDSALYLCASSLAATGGTEAFFGQGTRLTVV.

The chain employs TRBV10-3 and TRBJ2-1, with 8 nucleotides matching TRBD2. With 11 bases clipped from V and 7 bases from J, the junction kept 13 bases outside the gene matches. In germline, CDR1 is ENHRY, CDR2 SYGVKD. The CDR3 is 14 residues long. As DNA, the CDR3 is TGTGCCGTGGGAACCGGGACTAGATTGAATGAGCAGTTCTTC. Protein product: CAVGTGTRLNEQFF.

This chain joins TRBV5-1 and TRBJ1-2, with unresolved D. Germline CDR1 and CDR2: SGHRS and YFSETQ. V was shortened by 0 bases and J by 5 bases, with 8 bases between the two germline ends. This CDR3 is 13 amino acids long. The CDR3 DNA is TGCGCCAGCAGCTTGGACCGGGAGTATGGCTACACCTTC. Protein sequence: CASSLDREYGYTF.

In nucleotides, the CDR3 is TGTGCCAGCAGCTCCGGGACAGACTACGAGCAGTACTTC. Translating gives CASSSGTDYEQYF. This sequence joins TRBV5-6 and TRBJ2-7; TRBD1 matches 7 bases. This CDR3 has 13 amino acids. Per germline, CDR1 SGHDT and CDR2 YYEEEE. V shed 3 bases and J 3 bases; nucleotides not matched to a gene: 3.

The chain joins TRBV5-6 to TRBJ2-1, with a tentative D call TRBD2 (5 bases). Germline CDR1 SGHDT, CDR2 YYEEEE. CDR3 length: 15 amino acids. The ends were cut back, 2 bases at V and 6 bases at J, with 15 bases in the middle. CDR3 nucleotides: TGTGCCAGCAGCTTCTCGTCTAGTCGGGGCAATGAGCAGTTCTTC. Amino acid sequence: CASSFSSSRGNEQFF.

The chain recombines TRBV5-1 with TRBJ2-5; TRBD1 matches 7 bases. With 0 bases clipped from V and 3 bases from J, the junction kept 2 bases outside the gene matches. The CDR3 runs 14 residues. The germline gives CDR1 SGHRS, CDR2 YFSETQ. The DNA of the CDR3 is TGCGCCAGCAGCTTGGCGGGGACAGAAGAGACCCAGTACTTC. Its protein is CASSLAGTEETQYF.

The chain combines TRBV10-3 with TRBJ1-2, with D possibly matching TRBD1 (5 bases). V dropped 8 bases and J dropped 8 bases, with 18 bases sitting between them. Per the germline V gene, CDR1 is ENHRY and CDR2 is SYGVKD. This CDR3 is 13 amino acids long. CDR3 protein: CAISTPGEGGYTF. CDR3 DNA: TGTGCCATCTCCACCCCGGGTGAGGGGGGCTACACCTTC.

A single count supports this clone. This chain uses TRBV30 with TRBJ1-5; maybe TRBD1 (6 bases). The germline gives CDR1 GTSNPN, CDR2 SVGIG (reference sequence). The CDR3 totals 14 residues. V shed 0 bases and J shed 6 bases, with 12 bases lying between them. This CDR3 reads CAWSVQGGGQPQHF. CDR3 coding DNA: TGTGCCTGGAGTGTACAGGGAGGCGGTCAGCCCCAGCATTTT.

V and J are TRBV13 and TRBJ1-1, with 7 bases matching TRBD1. J gave up 5 bases and V 5 bases, and 8 bases lay outside the gene matches. The CDR3 runs 14 residues. CDR1 PRHDT and CDR2 FYEKMQ come from the germline V gene (reference sequence). The CDR3 reads CASSHLTGSTEAFF. CDR3 bases: TGTGCCAGCAGCCACTTGACAGGGTCAACTGAAGCTTTCTTT.

In its sample, this clone was seen a few times. CDR3 sequence (DNA): TGTGCCAGTAAACTGGTGGACGGCAATGAGCAGTTCTTC. It is translated as CASKLVDGNEQFF. The chain carries TRBV19 and TRBJ2-1; D not resolved. The CDR3 is 13 residues long. V was clipped by 7 bases and J by 6 bases, with 13 bases between them. Germline CDR1 LNHDA, CDR2 SQIVND (reference sequence).

J is TRBJ2-7 and V is TRBV19; D is unclear. The V gene's germline CDR1 is LNHDA and CDR2 SQIVND (reference sequence). The CDR3 length is 13 residues. Trimming stripped 5 bases from V and 2 bases from J, with 10 bases between. The CDR3: CASSEYSTYEQYF. CDR3 sequence (DNA): TGTGCCAGTAGTGAATACAGCACCTACGAGCAGTACTTC.

This clone was seen more than once but under ten times. The chain has TRBV30 and TRBJ2-2; D unclear. Germline V CDR1 and CDR2: GTSNPN, SVGIG (reference sequence). The V end was cut by 5 bases, the J end by 0 bases, with 13 bases between. The CDR3 has 15 amino acids. The CDR3 sequence is CAWEQPGSNTGELFF. In nucleotides, the CDR3 is TGTGCCTGGGAGCAGCCAGGATCGAACACCGGGGAGCTGTTTTTT.

In this sample, this clone turned up a few times. The chain joins TRBV27 to TRBJ1-2; the match to TRBD1 covers 9 bases. This CDR3 spans 14 amino acids. CDR1 and CDR2 (germline): MNHEY, SMNVEV (reference sequence). With V trimmed by 2 bases and J by 8 bases, 6 bases remained unmatched. CDR3 in DNA: TGTGCCAGCAGTTTAACAGGGGGCGCGGAAGGCTACACCTTC. Translation: CASSLTGGAEGYTF.

This clone was recorded a few times. Here the CDR3 reads CAWSSLNGADTQYF. In DNA, the CDR3 is TGTGCCTGGAGTTCTCTGAACGGGGCAGATACGCAGTATTTT. This sequence joins TRBV30 and TRBJ2-3, with D possibly TRBD2 on 5 matching bases. The CDR3 length is 14 residues. CDR1 is GTSNPN, CDR2 SVGIG, per germline (reference sequence). Trimming stripped 2 bases from V and 4 bases from J, with 13 bases between.

This clone was detected a few times. The same CDR3 also results from other DNA sequences found in this sample. The chain has TRBV7-8 and TRBJ2-7, with no clear D. Trimming took 1 base from V and 3 from J, leaving 4 bases between them. This CDR3 has 12 residues. Germline CDR1 is SGHVS and CDR2 is FQNEAQ. In DNA form, the CDR3 reads TGTGCCAGCAGCTTAGGGGTCTACGAGCAGTACTTC. Its translation: CASSLGVYEQYF. The whole variable domain, remainder taken from reference TRBV7-8 and TRBJ2-7, is GAGVSQSPRYKVAKRGQDVALRCDPISGHVSLFWYQQALGQGPEFLTYFQNEAQLDKSGLPSDRFFAERPEGSVSTLKIQRTQQEDSAVYLCASSLGVYEQYFGPGTRLTVT.

This clone turned up a few times. The chain has TRBV19 and TRBJ1-1, with 10 bases matching TRBD1. The trim removed 5 bases at V and 4 bases at J, leaving 4 bases unmatched. The length of the CDR3 is 14 residues. The germline gives CDR1 LNHDA, CDR2 SQIVND (reference sequence). The CDR3 loop reads CASSRQGAVTEAFF. The CDR3 region has the DNA TGTGCCAGTAGTCGACAGGGGGCGGTCACTGAAGCTTTCTTT.

In its sample, this clone was seen a few times. The chain carries TRBV7-9 and TRBJ1-4, with 9 bases aligning to TRBD1. Looked up from germline, CDR1 is SEHNR and CDR2 is FQNEAQ (reference sequence). The V segment lost 4 bases and the J segment 7 bases; nucleotides outside the gene matches: 10. CDR3 length: 16 residues. Written as DNA, the CDR3 is TGTGCCAGCAGCTCCTTCTCGAGGACAGGGGTTGAAAAACTGTTTTTT. This encodes CASSSFSRTGVEKLFF.

Here the CDR3 DNA reads TGTGCCAGCAGCATCACAGGGGTATCCAACTATGGCTACACCTTC. Protein: CASSITGVSNYGYTF. This chain joins TRBV27 and TRBJ1-2, with TRBD1 matching over 7 bases. The V and J ends lost 6 bases and 2 bases, in that order; junction bases with no gene match: 9. This CDR3 spans 15 amino acids. In germline, CDR1 is MNHEY, CDR2 SMNVEV (reference sequence).